These 27 T cell receptor beta chains were sequenced from one sample in a study of OX40 agonist ivuxolimab in advanced cancers. Libraries were prepared by immunoSEQ multiplex PCR; TCRdb keeps only in-frame clonotypes and omits some of them. The repertoire holds approximately 33,000 clones, with 80% to 90% as singletons. Here the sequenced sample was CD4+ or CD8+ T cells sorted from blood, taken in a trial of the OX40 agonist ivuxolimab. Every receptor here comes from an adult with an advanced solid tumor such as melanoma, head and neck, liver or kidney cancer.

V and J are TRBV4-2 and TRBJ1-6; 7 bases match TRBD1. This CDR3 region has 15 residues. With 0 bases clipped from V and 6 bases from J, the junction kept 2 bases outside the gene matches. The germline gives CDR1 LGHNA, CDR2 YNFKEQ. Here the CDR3 reads CASSQDWDSNSPLHF. The CDR3 nucleotides read TGTGCCAGCAGCCAAGATTGGGACAGTAATTCACCCCTCCACTTT.

This chain connects TRBV7-9 to TRBJ1-3; TRBD1 agrees at 12 bases. J lost 2 bases, V lost 3 bases, and 2 bases had no gene match. Germline assignment: CDR1 SEHNR and CDR2 FQNEAQ (reference sequence). The CDR3 is 16 amino acids. The chain's CDR3 is CASSFGTGGTGNTIYF. In DNA form, the CDR3 reads TGTGCCAGCAGCTTCGGGACAGGGGGCACTGGAAACACCATATATTTT.

This clone occurred a few times. The J gene is TRBJ2-7, the V gene TRBV7-2; the D gene is possibly TRBD1 (5 bases). The CDR3 runs 13 residues. V was shortened by 5 bases and J by 1 base, with 9 bases between the two germline ends. Per the germline V gene, CDR1 is SGHTA and CDR2 is FQGNSA. The CDR3 nucleotides read TGTGCCAGCAGCCAGGACACTTCCTACGAGCAGTACTTC. Encoded protein: CASSQDTSYEQYF.

The V gene is TRBV2, the J gene TRBJ1-3; the match to TRBD1 covers 10 bases. CDR3 length equals 15 residues. Germline V gene lookup returns CDR1 SNHLY and CDR2 FYNNEI. The V gene end was trimmed by 4 bases and the J gene end by 2 bases; junction bases not matched to a gene: 2. The CDR3 loop reads CASSATGGPGNTIYF. For the CDR3, the DNA is TGTGCCAGCAGTGCGACAGGGGGCCCTGGAAACACCATATATTTT.

This chain connects TRBV5-1 to TRBJ2-2; the D gene is possibly TRBD1 (6 bases). In germline, CDR1 is SGHRS, CDR2 YFSETQ. This CDR3 comprises 15 residues. The V gene lost 4 bases and the J gene lost 3 bases, with 13 bases spanning the gap. The CDR3 spells CASSPGQGYTGELFF. CDR3 DNA sequence: TGCGCCAGCAGCCCCGGGCAGGGGTACACCGGGGAGCTGTTTTTT.

This chain joins TRBV29-1 and TRBJ2-2; D unclear. The CDR3 contains 11 residues. V was trimmed by 6 bases and J by 8 bases, leaving 10 bases between them. Germline loops: CDR1 SQVTM, CDR2 ANQGSEA. CDR3 nucleotides: TGCAGCGTGCCGCTGGCGGGGGAGCTGTTTTTT. Translated, it gives CSVPLAGELFF.

This clone was observed a single time. This chain links TRBV4-2 with TRBJ2-7; 10 positions match TRBD2. This CDR3 contains 15 residues. CDR1 is LGHNA and CDR2 is YNFKEQ in the germline V gene. V lost 1 base to trimming and J lost 2 bases; unmatched junction nucleotides: 2. The CDR3 spells CASSQVLAGAYEQYF. CDR3 in DNA: TGTGCCAGCAGCCAAGTGCTAGCGGGGGCCTACGAGCAGTACTTC.

V gene TRBV11-3 combines with J gene TRBJ1-1; tentative D call: TRBD1 (6 bases). CDR3 size: 18 residues. The germline CDR1 and CDR2 sequences are SGHNT and YENEEA. V was clipped by 2 bases and J by 1 base, with 20 bases between them. CDR3 bases: TGTGCCAGCAGCTTATTGCGGGACACTAAACCCGGGAACACTGAAGCTTTCTTT. Protein product: CASSLLRDTKPGNTEAFF.

The rearrangement uses TRBV6-4 and TRBJ2-3, with 9 bases aligning to TRBD2. The V gene end was trimmed by 6 bases and the J gene end by 1 base; junction bases not matched to a gene: 5. This CDR3 is 15 amino acids long. Germline-derived CDR1 and CDR2 are MRHNA and SNTAGT. The CDR3 nucleotides read TGTGCCAGCAGCGAAATAGCGGGAGGCACAGATACGCAGTATTTT. Its protein product is CASSEIAGGTDTQYF.

This rearrangement joins TRBV7-9 to TRBJ2-2, with D tentatively TRBD2 (6 bases). Germline CDR1 is SEHNR and CDR2 is FQNEAQ (reference sequence). Trimming pared 4 bases from V and 7 bases from J, leaving 16 bases between. The CDR3 is 15 residues long. The CDR3 spells CASSSQSGQGGELFF. The CDR3 coding sequence is TGTGCCAGCAGCTCGCAGAGCGGGCAGGGCGGGGAGCTGTTTTTT.

The rearrangement links TRBV28 to TRBJ2-1; maybe TRBD2 (6 bases). Germline V gene data show CDR1 as MDHEN and CDR2 as SYDVKM. The V gene lost 6 bases and the J gene lost 4 bases, with 16 bases spanning the gap. The length of the CDR3 is 15 residues. The CDR3 sequence is CASRTHGREYNEQFF. CDR3 in DNA: TGTGCCAGCAGGACGCATGGGCGGGAATACAATGAGCAGTTCTTC.

This clone was found a few times. The rearrangement links TRBV4-2 to TRBJ1-1; D might be TRBD1 (5 bases). Germline V lookup: CDR1 LGHNA, CDR2 YNFKEQ. The CDR3 has 14 residues. V shed 1 base and J shed 3 bases, with 9 bases lying between them. CDR3 region: CASSQGDSYTEAFF. Written as DNA, the CDR3 is TGTGCCAGCAGCCAAGGAGACAGTTACACTGAAGCTTTCTTT.

This chain connects TRBV28 to TRBJ2-1; D uncertain. Germline V gene data show CDR1 as MDHEN and CDR2 as SYDVKM. V lost 4 bases and J 5 bases, leaving 0 bases between the germline ends. The CDR3 runs 10 residues. Here the CDR3 reads CASSYNEQFF. DNA of the CDR3: TGTGCCAGCAGTTACAATGAGCAGTTCTTC.

The chain is built from TRBV7-2 and TRBJ2-2; 8 bases map to TRBD2. The CDR3 sequence is 14 residues long. CDR1 is SGHTA, CDR2 FQGNSA, per germline. Trimming took 6 bases from V and 1 from J; bases not matched to a gene: 1. CDR3 sequence (DNA): TGTGCCAGCAGAACTAGCGGGAACACCGGGGAGCTGTTTTTT. It translates to CASRTSGNTGELFF.

V gene TRBV23-1 combines with J gene TRBJ1-5, with 7 bases that match TRBD1. TRBV23-1 is filed as an ORF, its function uncertain. The CDR3 totals 23 residues. The V gene end was trimmed by 1 base and the J gene end by 2 bases; junction bases not matched to a gene: 26. The CDR3 spells CASSQFGPLGTTGTIAGNQPQHF. The CDR3 bases are TGCGCCAGCAGTCAATTCGGACCGTTGGGTACGACAGGGACTATAGCCGGCAATCAGCCCCAGCATTTT.

The V gene is TRBV5-5, the J gene TRBJ1-1; the D gene is possibly TRBD1 (5 bases). V shed 4 bases and J shed 2 bases, with 9 bases lying between them. The CDR3 length is 13 residues. Per germline, CDR1 SGHKS and CDR2 YYEKEE (reference sequence). CDR3 loop: CASSRDRNTEAFF. The CDR3 bases are TGTGCCAGCAGCCGGGACCGCAACACTGAAGCTTTCTTT.

This clone came up once. The gene calls are TRBV7-9 and TRBJ1-1; the D is unclear. The V and J ends lost 3 bases and 2 bases respectively, with 22 bases between them. The CDR3 has 18 residues. Germline CDR1 reads SEHNR; CDR2 reads FQNEAQ (reference sequence). The CDR3 nucleotides are TGTGCCAGCAGCTTGAGTTGGCATTCTATTTTTCCTAACACTGAAGCTTTCTTT. Its protein is CASSLSWHSIFPNTEAFF.

V gene TRBV4-3 combines with J gene TRBJ2-7; D is possibly TRBD1 or TRBD2 (5 bases each). Germline-derived CDR1 and CDR2 are LGHNA and YSLEER. The V and J ends lost 0 bases and 2 bases respectively, with 14 bases between them. The CDR3 totals 16 residues. CDR3 nucleotides: TGCGCCAGCAGCCAAGACGAGGGTCAGGGTGCCTACGAGCAGTACTTC. Encoded protein: CASSQDEGQGAYEQYF.

The gene calls are TRBV27 and TRBJ2-2, with D possibly being TRBD1 (6 bases). Germline CDR1 MNHEY, CDR2 SMNVEV (reference sequence). The CDR3 is made up of 14 amino acids. V was cut by 6 bases and J by 6 bases, with 14 bases left in between. The CDR3 DNA follows: TGTGCCAGCAGGCTAACACAGGGTTCCGGGGAGCTGTTTTTT. Protein: CASRLTQGSGELFF.

The chain is built from TRBV11-3 and TRBJ2-7; D is perhaps TRBD1 or TRBD2 (6 bases each). CDR3 length: 12 residues. The V end lost 3 bases, the J end lost 5 bases, and 8 bases lay between the germline ends. Germline V CDR1 and CDR2: SGHNT, YENEEA. CDR3 sequence reads: CASSLGGHEQYF. Here the CDR3 DNA reads TGTGCCAGCAGCTTGGGGGGCCACGAGCAGTACTTC.

The rearrangement uses TRBV21-1 and TRBJ1-1; the table's TRBD1 call for D was not verified on the DNA. TRBV21-1 is reported as a pseudogene. The CDR3 runs to 17 residues. The CDR3 here is CASSKDGRDRSNTEAFF. The DNA for the CDR3 is TGTGCCAGCAGCAAAGACGGTCGGGACAGATCGAACACTGAAGCTTTCTTT.

The gene calls are TRBV5-6 and TRBJ2-7; D may be TRBD2 (8 bases). CDR3 length: 18 residues. Trimming shortened V by 3 bases and J by 3 bases, and 25 bases separated the two germline ends. Germline CDR1 and CDR2: SGHDT and YYEEEE. The CDR3 loop is CASSSRGETSGEDYEQYF. For the CDR3, the DNA is TGTGCCAGCAGCTCCAGGGGGGAAACTAGCGGAGAGGACTACGAGCAGTACTTC.

This clone was seen only once. V gene TRBV6-7 combines with J gene TRBJ1-5; a weak D match, TRBD1 (5 bases). TRBV6-7 is treated as an ORF (open reading frame) with a function not yet certain. CDR3 length: 18 residues. Trimming took off 0 bases at V and 0 bases at J, with 15 bases between the two ends. The CDR3 reads CASSYSIQGDLSNQPQHF. The CDR3 coding sequence is TGTGCCAGCAGTTACTCGATACAAGGGGACCTTAGCAATCAGCCCCAGCATTTT.

CDR3 sequence (DNA): TGTGCCAGCAGCGTAGGGGGGGAGACGCATGAGCAGTTCTTC. Residues: CASSVGGETHEQFF. The gene calls are TRBV9 and TRBJ2-1; D possibly corresponds to TRBD2 (6 bases). Germline V CDR1 and CDR2: SGDLS, YYNGEE. V was trimmed by 0 bases and J by 8 bases, leaving 12 bases between them. The CDR3 runs to 14 residues.

This chain uses TRBV27 with TRBJ2-1; D possibly uses TRBD1 or TRBD2 (5 bases each). This CDR3 contains 12 residues. Germline V gene sequence: CDR1 MNHEY, CDR2 SMNVEV (reference sequence). Trimming left V 3 bases short and J 7 bases short, with 7 bases between. The CDR3 spells CASSLRGNEQFF. The CDR3 DNA follows: TGTGCCAGCAGTTTGAGGGGTAATGAGCAGTTCTTC.

CDR3 residues: CASSQGLADYNEQFF. CDR3 sequence (DNA): TGTGCCAGCAGCCAAGGCCTAGCGGACTACAATGAGCAGTTCTTC. V usage is TRBV4-2 and J usage is TRBJ2-1, with TRBD2 matching 7 bases. CDR1 and CDR2 (germline): LGHNA, YNFKEQ. Trimming removed 1 base from V and 3 bases from J; junction bases left unmatched: 3. This CDR3 comprises 15 residues.

The gene calls are TRBV5-1 and TRBJ2-2; 10 bases align to TRBD2. The germline V gene has CDR1 SGHRS and CDR2 YFSETQ. This CDR3 spans 20 amino acids. The V and J ends lost 4 bases and 3 bases, in that order; junction bases with no gene match: 18. CDR3 region: CASSLTEDRASGGYTGELFF. Written as DNA, the CDR3 is TGCGCCAGCAGCCTGACGGAGGACAGGGCTAGCGGGGGCTACACCGGGGAGCTGTTTTTT.